What follows are 11 T cell receptor beta chains derived from one specimen sequenced in a study of blood T cell repertoires in COVID-19. Clones were sequenced by immunoSEQ multiplex PCR, and TCRdb holds only the in-frame ones, with some missing. Among about 240,000 clones, around 87% were seen once, and the ten largest hold approximately 7%. The sample consisted of peripheral blood. Receptor source: a woman in her 70s with active or convalescent COVID-19.

V is TRBV27 and J is TRBJ2-1, with D perhaps TRBD2 (5 bases). This CDR3 region has 11 residues. Germline CDR1 is MNHEY and CDR2 is SMNVEV (reference sequence). With 6 bases removed from V and 6 bases from J, the gap between germline ends came to 6 bases. The CDR3 here is CASRDFNEQFF. The CDR3 DNA is TGTGCCAGCAGGGACTTCAATGAGCAGTTCTTC.

This clone has just one count. The chain employs TRBV7-9 and TRBJ2-3; D is ambiguous. There are 12 residues in the CDR3. Per the germline V gene, CDR1 is SEHNR and CDR2 is FQNEAQ (reference sequence). Trimming removed 3 bases from V and 5 bases from J, with 6 bases in between. DNA for the CDR3: TGTGCCAGCAGCTTCGAGGTAGATACGCAGTATTTT. Translated: CASSFEVDTQYF.

The V gene is TRBV27, the J gene TRBJ2-2; 12 positions match TRBD2. The CDR3 sequence is 17 residues long. V shed 2 bases and J 3 bases; nucleotides not matched to a gene: 4. The V gene's germline CDR1 is MNHEY and CDR2 SMNVEV (reference sequence). The DNA of the CDR3 is TGTGCCAGCAGTTTACCGACTAGCGGGAGTTACACCGGGGAGCTGTTTTTT. Protein product: CASSLPTSGSYTGELFF.

A note on this clone: Other DNA sequences in this sample translate to the same CDR3. The chain combines TRBV27 with TRBJ1-1, with 7 bases identical to TRBD1. With 5 bases clipped from V and 4 bases from J, the junction kept 4 bases outside the gene matches. The CDR3 covers 13 residues. CDR1 is MNHEY, CDR2 SMNVEV, per germline (reference sequence). CDR3 DNA: TGTGCCAGCAGTCTAGGGGGCGTCACTGAAGCTTTCTTT. Its protein is CASSLGGVTEAFF.

The gene calls are TRBV5-1 and TRBJ2-5, with D possibly being TRBD2 (5 bases). The CDR3 runs 13 residues. V dropped 4 bases and J dropped 3 bases, with 10 bases sitting between them. The germline V gene has CDR1 SGHRS and CDR2 YFSETQ. The CDR3, as DNA: TGCGCCAGCAGCAGCCTAGCTGAAGAGACCCAGTACTTC. Protein sequence: CASSSLAEETQYF.

The gene calls are TRBV5-6 and TRBJ1-1; D not certain. CDR3 size: 13 residues. CDR1 and CDR2 from the germline V gene are SGHDT and YYEEEE. The V end lost 5 bases, the J end lost 1 base, and 9 bases lay between the germline ends. The CDR3 here is CASSLRRNTEAFF. CDR3 DNA sequence: TGTGCCAGCAGTTTGAGGAGGAACACTGAAGCTTTCTTT.

The rearrangement joins TRBV15 to TRBJ1-1, with D unresolved. The CDR3 is made up of 15 amino acids. CDR1 and CDR2 (germline): LNHNV, YYDKDF (reference sequence). V was cut by 0 bases and J by 2 bases, with 10 bases left in between. CDR3 coding DNA: TGTGCCACCAGCAGAGACAAGCAACGTAACACTGAAGCTTTCTTT. Its translation is CATSRDKQRNTEAFF.

This chain joins TRBV7-9 and TRBJ1-1; TRBD1 might be the D (5 bases). This CDR3 has 13 amino acids. Germline-derived CDR1 and CDR2 are SEHNR and FQNEAQ (reference sequence). V was clipped by 5 bases and J by 10 bases, with 17 bases between them. CDR3 DNA: TGTGCCAGCAGCGTACCCCCCACGGGGGGAGCTTTCTTT. It encodes CASSVPPTGGAFF.

The genes are TRBV12-3 or TRBV12-4 and TRBJ1-2; D is undetermined. V lost 1 base to trimming and J lost 7 bases, with 4 bases between them. This CDR3 is 11 amino acids long. The CDR3 bases are TGTGCCAGCAGTTTAGGGCCTGGCTACACCTTC. This translates into CASSLGPGYTF.

The chain recombines TRBV5-1 with TRBJ2-1; 9 positions agree with TRBD2. CDR1 is SGHRS and CDR2 is YFSETQ in the germline V gene. J gave up 5 bases and V 2 bases, and 8 bases lay outside the gene matches. The CDR3 loop spans 16 amino acids. CDR3 nucleotides: TGCGCCAGCAGCTTACGACTAGCGGAAACGAACAATGAGCAGTTCTTC. Translated, it gives CASSLRLAETNNEQFF.

The chain carries TRBV5-8 and TRBJ1-5, with a tentative D call TRBD1 (6 bases). CDR3 length: 15 residues. V lost 5 bases and J lost 3, with 15 bases in between. Per the germline V gene, CDR1 is SGHTS and CDR2 is YDEGEE. The CDR3 here is CASRPGQRFNQPQHF. Written as DNA, the CDR3 is TGTGCCAGCAGACCCGGACAGCGTTTCAATCAGCCCCAGCATTTT.